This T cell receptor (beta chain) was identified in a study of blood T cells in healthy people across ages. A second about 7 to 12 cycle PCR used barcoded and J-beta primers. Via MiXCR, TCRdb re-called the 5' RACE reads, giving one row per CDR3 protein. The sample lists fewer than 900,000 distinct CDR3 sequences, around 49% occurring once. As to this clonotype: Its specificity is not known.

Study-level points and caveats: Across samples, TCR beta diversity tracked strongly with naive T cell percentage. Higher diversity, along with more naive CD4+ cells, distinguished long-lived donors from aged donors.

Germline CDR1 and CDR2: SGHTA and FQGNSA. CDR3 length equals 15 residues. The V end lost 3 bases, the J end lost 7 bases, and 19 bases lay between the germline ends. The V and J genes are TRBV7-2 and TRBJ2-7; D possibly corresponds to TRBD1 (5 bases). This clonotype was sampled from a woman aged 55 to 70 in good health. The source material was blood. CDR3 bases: TGTGCCAGCAGCTTCGGTGGCCCGTCGAAGGGGGAGCAGTACTTC. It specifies CASSFGGPSKGEQYF.